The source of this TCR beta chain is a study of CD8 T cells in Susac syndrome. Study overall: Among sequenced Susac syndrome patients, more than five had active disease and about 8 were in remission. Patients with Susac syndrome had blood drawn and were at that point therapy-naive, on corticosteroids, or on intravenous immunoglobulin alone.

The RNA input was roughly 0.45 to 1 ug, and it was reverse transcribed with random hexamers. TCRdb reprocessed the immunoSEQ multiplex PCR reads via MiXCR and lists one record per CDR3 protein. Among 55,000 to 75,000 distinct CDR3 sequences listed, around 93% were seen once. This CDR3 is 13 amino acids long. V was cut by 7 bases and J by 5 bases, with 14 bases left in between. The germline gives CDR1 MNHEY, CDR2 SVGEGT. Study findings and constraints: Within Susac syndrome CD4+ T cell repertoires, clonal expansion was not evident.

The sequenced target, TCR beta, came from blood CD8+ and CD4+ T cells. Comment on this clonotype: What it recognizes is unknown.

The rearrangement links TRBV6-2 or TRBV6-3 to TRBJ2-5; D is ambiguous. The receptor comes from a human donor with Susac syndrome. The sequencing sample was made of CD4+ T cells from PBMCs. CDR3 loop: CASKLIPRETQYF. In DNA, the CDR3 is TGTGCCAGCAAACTAATCCCTCGGGAGACCCAGTACTTC.